Sequencing of this T cell receptor (beta chain) was carried out in a study of blood T cell repertoires in COVID-19. Turning to the study itself: Some COVID-19 samples were acute and others convalescent; all came from the United States, Italy and Spain. Sources were T cells, B-cell-depleted T cells, or PBMCs; the material itself was cDNA or gDNA.

Per the original methods: Amplification of reference gene primers was used by the study to estimate nucleated cell counts. Using immunoSEQ multiplex PCR, the repertoire was profiled, and TCRdb retains in-frame clones only, with some absent. V, J and clone size are those of that table, while D and trimming were read from the DNA. Found here are approximately 400,000 clones, about 89% of them singletons; the top ten hold roughly 1.2%. From germline, CDR1 is SGHTA and CDR2 FQGNSA. Trimming shortened V by 5 bases and J by 0 bases, and 11 bases separated the two germline ends. The CDR3 spans 14 residues. The receptor comes from a middle-aged man with acute or convalescent COVID-19. The specimen was peripheral blood. This chain links TRBV7-2 with TRBJ2-7; D unclear. CDR3 in DNA: TGTGCCAGCAGCCAGACCGACATCTCCTACGAGCAGTACTTC. Encoded protein: CASSQTDISYEQYF.